This T cell receptor beta chain was sequenced for a study of human T cells and chemical hapten exposure. About the study: Upper back patch tests used 0.01% DPC, scored after 6 days. Per-sample TCR yield variability stemmed mainly from small pooled library volume differences.

Study outcomes and limitations: Higher patch test scores went with higher counts of PT1 expanded TCRs.

Specified time point: pre-sensitization, week 0. Regarding treatment: therapeutic diphenylcyclopropenone sensitization with weekly scalp DPC. From whole blood left unfractionated, total RNA was extracted. Non-pregnant alopecia patients aged 18 to 70, suitable for DPC therapy. This clonotype was seen at least ten times. Antigen specificity is unknown. TCRdb reanalysed the RACE reads using MiXCR and keeps one entry per CDR3 protein. The sample records about 30,000 distinct CDR3 sequences, approximately 10% being singletons. Looked up from germline, CDR1 is LNHDA and CDR2 is SQIVND (reference sequence). With 9 bases removed from V and 0 bases from J, the gap between germline ends came to 15 bases. The CDR3 consists of 15 residues.

The clonotype was recovered from a man over 45 with alopecia areata. Some clones in this sample may be carry-over from other donors' samples. Sequencing was performed on whole blood, taken in connection with sensitization to the hapten diphenylcyclopropenone (DPC). The chain uses TRBV19 and TRBJ2-4, with D maybe TRBD1 (6 bases). This CDR3 is CASEATGLAKNIQYF. Here the CDR3 DNA reads TGTGCCAGCGAAGCGACAGGTCTAGCCAAAAACATTCAGTACTTC.